This T cell receptor (beta chain) was sequenced for a study of blood T cell repertoires in COVID-19. Study-level background: Spain, Italy and the United States supplied samples that represented acute and convalescent COVID-19. T cells, B-cell-depleted T cells, or PBMCs provided the cDNA or gDNA that served as material.

This clone was seen a few times. The germline V gene encodes CDR1 GTSNPN and CDR2 SVGIG (reference sequence). There are 14 residues in the CDR3. V was clipped by 6 bases and J by 0 bases; unmatched bases: 5. Original handling: Amplification of reference gene primers was used by the study to estimate nucleated cell counts. TCRdb's copy holds only in-frame clones and misses some; the assay was immunoSEQ multiplex PCR. V and J calls plus clone size are reproduced from that table; the DNA served to infer D and trimming. The sample holds over 200,000 clones, roughly 89% seen once. The gene calls are TRBV30 and TRBJ2-1; TRBD2 agrees at 7 bases. Input material: peripheral blood. This clonotype originated in a man aged 60 to 69 who had recovered from COVID-19. The chain's CDR3 is CACQRGVSYNEQFF. The CDR3 DNA reads as TGTGCCTGCCAGCGGGGCGTCTCCTACAATGAGCAGTTCTTC.